Below, one T cell receptor beta chain is given with its context. Repertoires were generated with immunoSEQ multiplex PCR, while TCRdb's copy carries only in-frame clones and drops some. The sample lists more than 150,000 clones; 75% to 85% were seen once. There are 15 residues in the CDR3. The J segment lost 5 bases and the V segment lost 4 bases, leaving 8 bases of the junction unmatched. Looked up from germline, CDR1 is SGHNT and CDR2 is YYREEE (reference sequence). Each recovered donor of Cohort 3 presented with two negative PCRs, clearance, or symptom resolution. The data stem from a study of blood T cell repertoires in COVID-19. About the research overall: From the United States, Italy and Spain came samples of acute and convalescent COVID-19.

The chain recombines TRBV5-4 with TRBJ2-4, with 8 bases matching TRBD1. This TCR derives from a man in his forties who had recovered from COVID-19. Sequenced: PBMCs or T cells enriched from blood (not recorded which). CDR3 loop: CASSPDRAIQNIQYF. CDR3 DNA sequence: TGTGCCAGCAGCCCGGACAGGGCTATACAAAACATTCAGTACTTC.